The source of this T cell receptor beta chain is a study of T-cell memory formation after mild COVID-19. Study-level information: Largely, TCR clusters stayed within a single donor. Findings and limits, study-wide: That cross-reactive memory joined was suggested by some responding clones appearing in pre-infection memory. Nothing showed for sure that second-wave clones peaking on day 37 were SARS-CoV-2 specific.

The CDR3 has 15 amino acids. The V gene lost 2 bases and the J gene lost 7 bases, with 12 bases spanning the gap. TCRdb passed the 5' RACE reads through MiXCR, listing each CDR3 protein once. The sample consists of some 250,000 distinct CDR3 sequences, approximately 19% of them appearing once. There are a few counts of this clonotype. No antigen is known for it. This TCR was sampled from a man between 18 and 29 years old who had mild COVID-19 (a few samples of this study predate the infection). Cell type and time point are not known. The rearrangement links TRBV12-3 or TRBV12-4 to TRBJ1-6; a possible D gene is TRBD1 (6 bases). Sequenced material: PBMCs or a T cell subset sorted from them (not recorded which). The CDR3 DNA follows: TGTGCCAGCAGTTTACAGGCAGGGGCGAATTCACCCCTCCACTTT. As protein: CASSLQAGANSPLHF.